A single sample is the source of the 19 T cell receptor beta chains below, sequenced in a study of identical twins. In TCRdb, the 5' RACE reads were re-called with MiXCR into one record per CDR3 protein. The sample yields some 270,000 distinct CDR3 sequences, about 9% seen once. The data also belong to a second study, concerning yellow fever vaccine responses in identical twins.

Input material: CD8+ T cells sorted from blood. These receptors were obtained from a woman aged 18-30 years in good health.

This clonotype was picked up a small number of times. The CDR3 nucleotides read TGTGCCAGCAGTCCCCCTGTCGCGGGGGGGCCCGGTGAGCAGTTCTTC. This encodes CASSPPVAGGPGEQFF. The chain combines TRBV2 with TRBJ2-1, with 9 bases lining up with TRBD2. Per germline, CDR1 SNHLY and CDR2 FYNNEI. CDR3 size: 16 residues. Unmatched junction bases numbered 14, after V lost 5 bases and J lost 9 bases.

This clonotype was detected only a few times. The chain couples TRBV20-1 to TRBJ2-7; perhaps TRBD2 as D (5 bases). The germline CDR1 and CDR2 sequences are DFQATT and SNEGSKA (reference sequence). The CDR3 has 14 residues. Deletions cut 0 bases from V and 5 bases from J, with 14 bases between. CDR3 sequence reads: CSARDLLELDEQYF. The CDR3 coding sequence is TGCAGTGCTAGAGATTTACTAGAATTGGACGAGCAGTACTTC.

This clonotype was detected ten times or more. V gene TRBV6-2 or TRBV6-3 combines with J gene TRBJ2-1; TRBD1 might be the D (6 bases). CDR3 length equals 11 residues. Germline V CDR1 and CDR2: MNHEY, SVGEGT. Trimming removed 10 bases at V and 6 bases at J, with 10 bases between. DNA for the CDR3: TGTGCCACCCAGGGGCCCAATGAGCAGTTCTTC. Encoded protein: CATQGPNEQFF.

The V gene is TRBV7-9, the J gene TRBJ1-5; D unresolved. Germline CDR1 is SEHNR and CDR2 is FQNEAQ (reference sequence). V was clipped by 5 bases and J by 5 bases, with 10 bases between them. The CDR3 is 13 residues long. CDR3 sequence reads: CASSPGDYQPQHF. CDR3 DNA sequence: TGTGCCAGCAGCCCCGGGGATTATCAGCCCCAGCATTTT. Full variable domain (remainder filled in from reference TRBV7-9 and TRBJ1-5): DTGVSQNPRHKITKRGQNVTFRCDPISEHNRLYWYRQTLGQGPEFLTYFQNEAQLEKSRLLSDRFSAERPKGSFSTLEIQRTEQGDSAMYLCASSPGDYQPQHFGDGTRLSIL.

The V call is TRBV3-1, the J call TRBJ1-2; 7 positions agree with TRBD1. Trimming cost V 3 bases and J 8 bases; bases outside gene matches: 6. The CDR3 spans 13 residues. From germline, CDR1 is LGHDT and CDR2 YNNKEL (reference sequence). The CDR3 region has the DNA TGTGCCAGCAGCCACGATGACAGGGACGGCTACACCTTC. It is translated as CASSHDDRDGYTF.

This sequence joins TRBV7-9 and TRBJ2-3; tentative D call: TRBD2 (6 bases). The CDR3 extends over 14 amino acids. V shed 6 bases and J shed 5 bases, with 15 bases lying between them. Germline loops: CDR1 SEHNR, CDR2 FQNEAQ (reference sequence). CDR3 protein: CASRGGVLVDTQYF. Here the CDR3 DNA reads TGTGCCAGCAGAGGCGGGGTTCTAGTAGATACGCAGTATTTT.

This chain links TRBV29-1 with TRBJ1-1; no reliable D call. The CDR3 runs to 13 residues. V was clipped by 4 bases and J by 1 base, with 10 bases between them. Germline values: CDR1 SQVTM, CDR2 ANQGSEA. CDR3 nucleotides: TGCAGCGTTGTCTTCGGGGAGAACACTGAAGCTTTCTTT. Its protein is CSVVFGENTEAFF.

The gene calls are TRBV5-1 and TRBJ2-7; perhaps TRBD1 as D (6 bases). CDR1 and CDR2 from the germline V gene are SGHRS and YFSETQ. Trimming cost V 0 bases and J 2 bases, with 9 bases left between them. The CDR3 extends over 14 amino acids. CDR3 sequence: CASSLGQDPYEQYF. The CDR3 DNA follows: TGCGCCAGCAGCTTGGGACAGGACCCCTACGAGCAGTACTTC.

This CDR3 is CASSLGTGLAGELFF. The CDR3 nucleotides are TGTGCCAGCAGCTTAGGAACAGGGCTTGCCGGGGAGCTGTTTTTT. V is TRBV7-3 and J is TRBJ2-2; tentative D call: TRBD1 (6 bases). Trimming stripped 2 bases from V and 6 bases from J, with 13 bases between. Germline CDR1 SGHTA, CDR2 FQGTGA. This CDR3 is 15 amino acids long.

In this sample, this clonotype turned up a few times. The gene calls are TRBV2 and TRBJ2-3; 7 bases align to TRBD1. This CDR3 is built from 15 residues. Germline values: CDR1 SNHLY, CDR2 FYNNEI. Germline trimming cut 8 bases from V and 2 bases from J; bases unmatched to any gene: 10. CDR3 amino acids: CASRQGTLSTDTQYF. The CDR3 DNA is TGTGCCAGCCGACAGGGAACCCTCTCCACAGATACGCAGTATTTT.

This clonotype was recorded many times. CDR3 protein: CSVERENNEQFF. The CDR3, as DNA: TGCAGCGTTGAGCGGGAGAATAATGAGCAGTTCTTC. This chain joins TRBV29-1 and TRBJ2-1; 7 nucleotides match TRBD2. This CDR3 has 12 amino acids. Germline V gene lookup returns CDR1 SQVTM and CDR2 ANQGSEA. The V and J ends lost 3 bases and 7 bases, in that order; junction bases with no gene match: 3.

In the case of this clonotype: Compared with germline, one end of the junction differs, possibly owing to a read error. The V call is TRBV12-3 or TRBV12-4, the J call TRBJ2-1; 14 bases map to TRBD2. The CDR3 extends over 19 amino acids. The CDR3 sequence: CACSLGLAGGTSSYNEQFF. The CDR3 DNA follows: TGTGCCTGCAGTTTAGGACTAGCGGGGGGCACGAGCTCCTACAATGAGCAGTTCTTC.

This clonotype was found a few times. V is TRBV7-9 and J is TRBJ2-1; D may be TRBD2 (5 bases). The germline gives CDR1 SEHNR, CDR2 FQNEAQ (reference sequence). Between the trimmed V and J ends, which lost 2 bases and 6 bases, there was a span of 11 bases. The CDR3 loop spans 14 amino acids. CDR3: CASSLLGSINEQFF. In nucleotides, the CDR3 is TGTGCCAGCAGCTTATTGGGGAGCATCAATGAGCAGTTCTTC.

This clonotype was seen many times. J is TRBJ2-3 and V is TRBV7-9; 7 nucleotides align to TRBD1. CDR1 and CDR2 (germline): SEHNR, FQNEAQ (reference sequence). J lost 0 bases, V lost 5 bases, and 8 bases had no gene match. The length of the CDR3 is 16 residues. CDR3 sequence: CASSGSGQTSTDTQYF. The DNA of the CDR3 is TGTGCCAGCAGCGGCTCGGGACAGACTAGCACAGATACGCAGTATTTT.

Note on this clonotype: At one of its ends the junction is not consistent with the germline gene, which may arise from a read error. This rearrangement joins TRBV20-1 to TRBJ2-3; tentatively, D is TRBD1 or TRBD2 (5 bases each). Germline V gives CDR1 DFQATT, CDR2 SNEGSKA (reference sequence). The length of the CDR3 is 12 residues. In DNA, the CDR3 is TGCAGTGCTAGAGATCGGTTTGAGGGGACCTGTTTT. Encoded protein: CSARDRFEGTCF.

This clonotype has at least ten counts. J is TRBJ2-7 and V is TRBV29-1; TRBD2 aligns across 11 bases. CDR3 size: 14 residues. Germline V gene data show CDR1 as SQVTM and CDR2 as ANQGSEA. Unmatched junction bases numbered 2, after V lost 1 base and J lost 3 bases. CDR3 residues: CSVEVTSGSYEQYF. The CDR3 bases are TGCAGCGTTGAAGTTACTAGCGGGAGCTACGAGCAGTACTTC.

The J gene is TRBJ2-3, the V gene TRBV7-9; D is unclear. CDR3 length: 12 amino acids. The V gene's germline CDR1 is SEHNR and CDR2 FQNEAQ (reference sequence). V lost 3 bases, J lost 4 bases, and 5 bases lay in between. The CDR3 spells CASSFPADTQYF. Written as DNA, the CDR3 is TGTGCCAGCAGCTTTCCTGCAGATACGCAGTATTTT.

The rearrangement links TRBV24-1 to TRBJ2-2; no definite D call. Trimming stripped 2 bases from V and 4 bases from J, with 7 bases between. The CDR3 sequence is 14 residues long. CDR1 and CDR2 (germline): KGHDR, SFDVKD. This CDR3 reads CATSDSETTGELFF. The CDR3 DNA sequence: TGTGCCACCAGTGATTCCGAGACCACCGGGGAGCTGTTTTTT.

This clonotype turned up a few times. The rearrangement links TRBV20-1 to TRBJ2-7, with 10 bases lining up with TRBD2. V dropped 1 base and J dropped 2; count of bases not matched to a gene: 11. The germline CDR1 and CDR2 sequences are DFQATT and SNEGSKA (reference sequence). The CDR3 length is 17 residues. As DNA, the CDR3 is TGCAGTGCTAGAGGCCCCACCGTTAGCGGGGGGACCTACGAGCAGTACTTC. Translating gives CSARGPTVSGGTYEQYF.